This TCR beta chain was captured by sequencing in a study of sequential checkpoint blockade in melanoma. Looking at the study overall: Randomization was 1:1 between first-line nivolumab→ipilimumab and ipilimumab→nivolumab.

Treatment indicated: randomized to nivolumab then ipilimumab (arm A) or the reverse (arm B). Patients had received no earlier DNA-damaging chemotherapy. Looked up from germline, CDR1 is LGHNA and CDR2 is YSLEER. CDR3 length: 18 amino acids. Trimming removed 0 bases from V and 1 base from J; junction bases left unmatched: 7. Sequencing used immunoSEQ multiplex PCR; TCRdb keeps in-frame clones, though not all of them. The sample records fewer than 7,000 clones, roughly 50% being singletons. The sample here was CD8+ T cells sorted from blood (inferred from file names), taken from a patient given nivolumab and ipilimumab in sequence. This clonotype was sampled from a human donor with melanoma. The chain has TRBV4-3 and TRBJ2-3; 10 bases line up with TRBD2. The CDR3 is CASSQDGPAGGRTDTQYF. CDR3 in DNA: TGCGCCAGCAGCCAAGATGGGCCAGCGGGGGGGCGCACAGATACGCAGTATTTT.